These 9 T cell receptor beta chains were sequenced from one sample in a study of T cell repertoires in cytomegalovirus infection. No antigen has been assigned to these receptors. TCRdb re-derived calls from the reads in MiXCR, one entry per CDR3 protein. The sample holds some 800,000 distinct CDR3 sequences; 32% are singletons and the top ten take roughly 12%. Sequenced material: cultured CD8+ T cells from PBMCs, taken from culture after CMV antigen stimulation. These receptor sequences come from a human donor in good health (CMV status not recorded). Some clones in this sample may be carry-over from other donors' samples.

The chain employs TRBV27 and TRBJ2-1, with unresolved D. Germline V gene sequence: CDR1 MNHEY, CDR2 SMNVEV (reference sequence). The V and J ends lost 7 bases and 0 bases respectively, with 7 bases between them. This CDR3 has 13 amino acids. CDR3 DNA sequence: TGTGCCAGCAACGCAGGCTCCTACAATGAGCAGTTCTTC. It yields the protein CASNAGSYNEQFF.

This chain joins TRBV7-6 and TRBJ1-3, with 7 nucleotides matching TRBD1. V lost 5 bases to trimming and J lost 1 base; unmatched junction nucleotides: 8. Germline values: CDR1 SGHVS, CDR2 FNYEAQ. The CDR3 runs to 16 residues. The CDR3 nucleotides read TGTGCCAGCAGCGTTGACAGGGATCGGTCTGGAAACACCATATATTTT. Translated, it gives CASSVDRDRSGNTIYF. The whole variable domain, remainder taken from reference TRBV7-6 and TRBJ1-3, is GAGVSQSPRYKVTKRGQDVALRCDPISGHVSLYWYRQALGQGPEFLTYFNYEAQQDKSGLPNDRFSAERPEGSISTLTIQRTEQRDSAMYRCASSVDRDRSGNTIYFGEGSWLTVV.

The chain uses TRBV6-5 and TRBJ1-2; the D gene is possibly TRBD1 (6 bases). This CDR3 region has 14 residues. Trimming removed 5 bases at V and 2 bases at J, with 12 bases between. The germline gives CDR1 MNHEY, CDR2 SVGAGI. DNA of the CDR3: TGTGCCAGCAGTCCCGAGGGGGAAAACTATGGCTACACCTTC. Its protein is CASSPEGENYGYTF.

There are many counts of this clonotype. The rearrangement links TRBV27 to TRBJ1-4; no firm D call. The CDR3 consists of 13 residues. CDR1 and CDR2 (germline): MNHEY, SMNVEV (reference sequence). Trimming pared 1 base from V and 5 bases from J, leaving 5 bases between. The CDR3 is CASSLWPNEKLFF. The CDR3 DNA follows: TGTGCCAGCAGTTTATGGCCCAATGAAAAACTGTTTTTT.

This clonotype was detected once. The junction departs from germline at one end; a sequencing error may be responsible. The chain is built from TRBV13 and TRBJ2-7; 9 bases line up with TRBD1. The CDR3 has 12 amino acids. CDR1 is PRHDT, CDR2 FYEKMQ, per germline (reference sequence). CDR3 bases: TGTGCCAGCAGCTCTCCCGGACAGGGGAGTGACTTC. Its translation: CASSSPGQGSDF. The full variable domain, completed using reference TRBV13 and TRBJ2-7, is AAGVIQSPRHLIKEKRETATLKCYPIPRHDTVYWYQQGPGQDPQFLISFYEKMQSDKGSIPDRFSAQQFSDYHSELNMSSLELGDSALYFCASSSPGQGSDFGPGTRLTVT.

V and J are TRBV6-1 and TRBJ1-5, with TRBD1 identical over 10 bases. Germline CDR1 MNHNS, CDR2 SASEGT. CDR3 length: 17 residues. Trimming cost V 7 bases and J 7 bases; bases outside gene matches: 16. The CDR3 nucleotides read TGTGCCAGCATTCCCCGGACAGGGGGTAAATCGTGGCAGCCCCAGCATTTT. This gives the protein CASIPRTGGKSWQPQHF.

The sample holds many counts of this clonotype. The genes are TRBV7-6 and TRBJ2-1; D possibly corresponds to TRBD1 (5 bases). The length of the CDR3 is 14 residues. Trimming removed 6 bases from V and 8 bases from J, with 17 bases in between. The V gene's germline CDR1 is SGHVS and CDR2 FNYEAQ. In DNA form, the CDR3 reads TGTGCCAGCAGTCCAATTATAGGGGCGGATGAGCAGTTCTTC. This translates into CASSPIIGADEQFF.

The rearrangement uses TRBV29-1 and TRBJ2-3; maybe TRBD2 (7 bases). The length of the CDR3 is 15 residues. Trimming pared 0 bases from V and 6 bases from J, leaving 16 bases between. Germline assignment: CDR1 SQVTM and CDR2 ANQGSEA. The CDR3, as DNA: TGCAGCGTTGAAGAACGGGGGGCATTCCTTGATACGCAGTATTTT. As protein: CSVEERGAFLDTQYF.

A few counts support this clonotype. The V gene is TRBV10-3, the J gene TRBJ2-1, with TRBD2 as a possible D gene (5 bases). Germline V gene lookup returns CDR1 ENHRY and CDR2 SYGVKD. CDR3 length: 14 amino acids. The V gene lost 3 bases and the J gene lost 9 bases, with 15 bases spanning the gap. The CDR3 loop reads CAISDEGSLGEQFF. The CDR3 bases are TGTGCCATCAGTGACGAGGGCTCCCTAGGTGAGCAGTTCTTC.